These 27 T cell receptor beta chains were all obtained from the same sample, sequenced in a study of T-cell memory formation after mild COVID-19. MiXCR, run by TCRdb on the 5' RACE reads, gives a single entry per CDR3 protein. The sample has about 270,000 distinct CDR3 sequences, about a sixth seen once; the top ten hold about 21%. Sequenced: PBMCs or a T cell subset sorted from them (not recorded which). The receptor source for this set is a young man who had mild COVID-19 (a few samples of this study predate the infection). Cell type and time point are not known.

The rearrangement links TRBV3-1 to TRBJ1-2; 10 bases are shared with TRBD1. The CDR3 extends over 15 amino acids. The V gene's germline CDR1 is LGHDT and CDR2 YNNKEL (reference sequence). J lost 8 bases, V lost 0 bases, and 6 bases had no gene match. DNA of the CDR3: TGTGCCAGCAGCCAAGATCTGAGGACAGGGGGAGGCTACACCTTC. It specifies CASSQDLRTGGGYTF.

This clonotype turned up a few times. CDR3 sequence: CASRPGADYGYTF. Here the CDR3 DNA reads TGCGCCAGCCGACCGGGGGCAGACTATGGCTACACCTTC. This rearrangement joins TRBV4-3 to TRBJ1-2; tentatively, D is TRBD1 (6 bases). V was shortened by 8 bases and J by 3 bases, with 13 bases between the two germline ends. Germline V lookup: CDR1 LGHNA, CDR2 YSLEER. The CDR3 is 13 residues long.

The rearrangement links TRBV6-5 to TRBJ1-3; D is uncertain. V lost 0 bases to trimming and J lost 4 bases, with 7 bases between them. The CDR3 is 14 residues long. From germline, CDR1 is MNHEY and CDR2 SVGAGI. This chain's CDR3 is CASSYSSRGNTIYF. As DNA, the CDR3 is TGTGCCAGCAGTTACTCCTCCAGGGGAAACACCATATATTTT.

This clonotype was counted between two and nine times. The J gene is TRBJ2-5, the V gene TRBV4-3, with D tentatively TRBD1 (6 bases). V was shortened by 1 base and J by 3 bases, with 12 bases between the two germline ends. The CDR3 has 15 amino acids. Per the germline V gene, CDR1 is LGHNA and CDR2 is YSLEER. CDR3 amino acids: CASSQVSAGEETQYF. CDR3 bases: TGCGCCAGCAGCCAAGTTTCGGCAGGGGAAGAGACCCAGTACTTC.

The chain carries TRBV28 and TRBJ1-2, with no clear D. CDR1 and CDR2 from the germline V gene are MDHEN and SYDVKM. The CDR3 runs to 13 residues. Trimming left V 4 bases short and J 13 bases short, with 19 bases between. In DNA, the CDR3 is TGTGCCAGCAGTTCGCTCTCGGACCTTGACTGCACCTTC. It translates to CASSSLSDLDCTF.

The chain joins TRBV7-9 to TRBJ2-7; D possibly corresponds to TRBD2 (5 bases). The V end lost 5 bases, the J end lost 5 bases, and 19 bases lay between the germline ends. The CDR3 has 15 residues. Looked up from germline, CDR1 is SEHNR and CDR2 is FQNEAQ (reference sequence). The CDR3 loop is CASSGPRGSEDEQYF. In DNA form, the CDR3 reads TGTGCCAGCAGCGGGCCTCGCGGGTCTGAGGACGAGCAGTACTTC.

This clonotype occurred many times. The chain carries TRBV3-1 and TRBJ1-1; a weak D match, TRBD1 (5 bases). The CDR3 extends over 13 amino acids. The germline V and J ends were trimmed by 8 bases and 5 bases, with 15 bases remaining between them. Germline values: CDR1 LGHDT, CDR2 YNNKEL (reference sequence). The CDR3 region has the DNA TGTGCCAGCGGCTTTGGCAGGACAACTGAAGCTTTCTTT. Its translation: CASGFGRTTEAFF.

In this sample, this clonotype turned up once. The chain employs TRBV4-2 and TRBJ2-1, with D hard to call. Trimming removed 4 bases from V and 8 bases from J, with 15 bases in between. Germline V gene data show CDR1 as LGHNA and CDR2 as YNFKEQ. The CDR3 runs to 14 residues. CDR3 loop: CASSRVEEHHEQFF. CDR3 DNA sequence: TGTGCCAGCAGCCGAGTAGAGGAGCACCATGAGCAGTTCTTC.

V is TRBV4-1 and J is TRBJ2-3; D perhaps matches TRBD2 (6 bases). Trimming cost V 1 base and J 3 bases, with 14 bases left between them. There are 16 residues in the CDR3. Germline V gives CDR1 MGHRA, CDR2 YSYEKL. The CDR3 spells CASSQAGQGRTDTQYF. In nucleotides, the CDR3 is TGCGCCAGCAGCCAAGCCGGGCAAGGGAGGACAGATACGCAGTATTTT.

This clonotype has ten or more counts. The rearrangement uses TRBV5-1 and TRBJ2-1; possibly TRBD1 or TRBD2 for D (7 bases each). The CDR3 extends over 13 amino acids. V lost 4 bases and J lost 8, with 13 bases in between. CDR1 is SGHRS, CDR2 YFSETQ, per germline. The CDR3 here is CASSHQGGDEQFF. The CDR3 DNA is TGCGCCAGCAGCCATCAGGGGGGGGATGAGCAGTTCTTC.

A few counts support this clonotype. J is TRBJ2-2 and V is TRBV27; the D gene could be TRBD1 or TRBD2 (6 bases each). The CDR3 contains 15 residues. Germline V gives CDR1 MNHEY, CDR2 SMNVEV (reference sequence). V dropped 5 bases and J dropped 4 bases, with 14 bases sitting between them. The chain's CDR3 is CASSPLGGPTGELFF. The CDR3 bases are TGTGCCAGCAGTCCTCTGGGGGGCCCCACCGGGGAGCTGTTTTTT.

The count of this clonotype is one. The rearrangement joins TRBV6-5 to TRBJ2-7, with 14 nucleotides matching TRBD2. This CDR3 is built from 16 residues. Germline trimming cut 2 bases from V and 4 bases from J; bases unmatched to any gene: 4. Per the germline V gene, CDR1 is MNHEY and CDR2 is SVGAGI. The CDR3 sequence: CASSYAGTSGGYEQYF. CDR3 coding DNA: TGTGCCAGCAGTTACGCCGGGACTAGCGGGGGATACGAGCAGTACTTC.

This clonotype was seen a few times. The genes are TRBV20-1 and TRBJ2-3; TRBD2 agrees at 11 bases. J gave up 4 bases and V 3 bases, and 6 bases lay outside the gene matches. The CDR3 covers 15 residues. Germline CDR1 reads DFQATT; CDR2 reads SNEGSKA (reference sequence). The DNA of the CDR3 is TGCAGTGCTAGCGATAGCGGGGGGGGAGCAGATACGCAGTATTTT. It encodes CSASDSGGGADTQYF.

This chain links TRBV4-1 with TRBJ2-7; D possibly matches TRBD1 or TRBD2 (5 bases each). Germline-derived CDR1 and CDR2 are MGHRA and YSYEKL. This CDR3 has 14 amino acids. V gave up 5 bases and J gave up 2 bases, with 13 bases separating them. The CDR3 region is CASSYGTATYEQYF. CDR3 nucleotides: TGCGCCAGCAGCTATGGGACCGCTACCTACGAGCAGTACTTC.

The chain couples TRBV6-4 to TRBJ1-2, with a possible D match to TRBD1 (5 bases). The CDR3 loop spans 13 amino acids. V lost 0 bases and J lost 7, with 9 bases in between. Germline CDR1 is MRHNA and CDR2 is SNTAGT. CDR3 residues: CASSDSGTRGYTF. The CDR3 nucleotides read TGTGCCAGCAGTGACTCCGGGACCCGTGGCTACACCTTC.

This clonotype was counted ten times or more. The chain recombines TRBV5-1 with TRBJ1-6, with TRBD1 matching over 9 bases. V lost 4 bases to trimming and J lost 8 bases; unmatched junction nucleotides: 10. The CDR3 extends over 16 amino acids. Germline assignment: CDR1 SGHRS and CDR2 YFSETQ. As DNA, the CDR3 is TGCGCCAGCAGCCCCCGGGACAGGGCGGAATATTCACCCCTCCACTTT. It translates to CASSPRDRAEYSPLHF. The full variable domain, with the rest looked up from reference TRBV5-1 and TRBJ1-6, is KAGVTQTPRYLIKTRGQQVTLSCSPISGHRSVSWYQQTPGQGLQFLFEYFSETQRNKGNFPGRFSGRQFSNSRSEMNVSTLELGDSALYLCASSPRDRAEYSPLHFGNGTRLTVT.

This clonotype turned up a few times. This sequence joins TRBV10-3 and TRBJ1-1; the match to TRBD1 covers 7 bases. Trimming cost V 4 bases and J 1 base; bases outside gene matches: 6. This CDR3 region has 15 residues. The germline V gene encodes CDR1 ENHRY and CDR2 SYGVKD. CDR3 residues: CAISGGGTANTEAFF. The CDR3 nucleotides read TGTGCCATCAGTGGTGGGGGGACAGCGAACACTGAAGCTTTCTTT.

As DNA, the CDR3 is TGTGCCAGCTCACCAGCCGACAGGGCCAGGGTGACACAGTACTTC. This gives the protein CASSPADRARVTQYF. This chain connects TRBV18 to TRBJ2-5, with 7 bases aligning to TRBD1. From germline, CDR1 is KGHSH and CDR2 LQKENI. The CDR3 consists of 15 residues. V lost 2 bases, J lost 11 bases, and 14 bases stayed unmatched. The whole variable domain, remainder taken from reference TRBV18 and TRBJ2-5, is NAGVMQNPRHLVRRRGQEARLRCSPMKGHSHVYWYRQLPEEGLKFMVYLQKENIIDESGMPKERFSAEFPKEGPSILRIQQVVRGDSAAYFCASSPADRARVTQYFGPGTRLLVL.

The rearrangement joins TRBV6-5 to TRBJ1-5, with no clear D. CDR1 and CDR2 from the germline V gene are MNHEY and SVGAGI. This CDR3 is built from 13 residues. V was clipped by 5 bases and J by 4 bases, with 9 bases between them. CDR3 amino acids: CASSPVQNQPQHF. The CDR3 coding sequence is TGTGCCAGCAGTCCAGTCCAAAATCAGCCCCAGCATTTT.

Only a few counts were recorded for this clonotype. The chain recombines TRBV7-9 with TRBJ2-5; the D is unclear. V lost 2 bases, J lost 1 base, and 8 bases lay in between. From germline, CDR1 is SEHNR and CDR2 FQNEAQ (reference sequence). This CDR3 is built from 14 residues. The CDR3: CASSLSRVQETQYF. Written as DNA, the CDR3 is TGTGCCAGCAGCTTAAGTAGAGTCCAAGAGACCCAGTACTTC. The variable domain in full, completed from reference TRBV7-9 and TRBJ2-5, reads DTGVSQNPRHKITKRGQNVTFRCDPISEHNRLYWYRQTLGQGPEFLTYFQNEAQLEKSRLLSDRFSAERPKGSFSTLEIQRTEQGDSAMYLCASSLSRVQETQYFGPGTRLLVL.

The chain recombines TRBV20-1 with TRBJ2-7, with a possible D match to TRBD2 (7 bases). The germline V and J ends were trimmed by 3 bases and 3 bases, with 9 bases remaining between them. Germline V gene data show CDR1 as DFQATT and CDR2 as SNEGSKA (reference sequence). This CDR3 region has 12 residues. CDR3: CSASRGGYEQYV. Written as DNA, the CDR3 is TGCAGTGCTAGTAGGGGGGGCTACGAGCAGTACGTC.

V is TRBV19 and J is TRBJ2-5, with D possibly TRBD1 on 5 matching bases. Germline V gene sequence: CDR1 LNHDA, CDR2 SQIVND (reference sequence). The CDR3 is 14 residues long. Trimming left V 6 bases short and J 5 bases short, with 16 bases between. DNA for the CDR3: TGTGCCAGTAGGGGTCCAGGGTCGAGGGAGACCCAGTACTTC. Translating gives CASRGPGSRETQYF.

The chain links TRBV7-8 to TRBJ2-1, with 9 positions matching TRBD1. V trimming: 4 bases; J trimming: 16 bases; junction bases outside the gene matches: 23. CDR1 SGHVS and CDR2 FQNEAQ come from the germline V gene. The CDR3 spans 17 residues. CDR3 residues: CASSSTKKPGQGLFDFF. Here the CDR3 DNA reads TGTGCCAGCAGCTCAACTAAAAAACCGGGACAGGGCTTGTTTGACTTCTTC.

This clonotype turned up a few times. The CDR3 here is CASSSIWTGGHEQYF. CDR3 in DNA: TGTGCCAGCAGCTCCATCTGGACAGGGGGCCACGAGCAGTACTTC. This chain joins TRBV7-9 and TRBJ2-7; 11 nucleotides match TRBD1. Germline-derived CDR1 and CDR2 are SEHNR and FQNEAQ (reference sequence). V lost 4 bases and J lost 5; bases outside the gene matches: 7. CDR3 length: 15 residues.

This clonotype appeared many times. V is TRBV27 and J is TRBJ1-5; no definite D call. The CDR3 runs to 15 residues. Between the trimmed V and J ends, which lost 5 bases and 7 bases, there was a span of 18 bases. Germline CDR1 MNHEY, CDR2 SMNVEV (reference sequence). The CDR3 DNA reads TGTGCCAGCAGTCCCGGGTATGCGGCCGGGCAGCCCCAGCATTTT. Translated: CASSPGYAAGQPQHF.

The chain carries TRBV7-9 and TRBJ2-1, with D possibly called TRBD1 or TRBD2 (5 bases each). Germline V gene sequence: CDR1 SEHNR, CDR2 FQNEAQ (reference sequence). V gave up 6 bases and J gave up 10 bases, with 25 bases separating them. The CDR3 loop spans 16 amino acids. This CDR3 reads CASSLQGEGQYGEQFF. As DNA, the CDR3 is TGTGCCAGCAGTCTCCAAGGAGAGGGGCAGTATGGCGAGCAGTTCTTC.

The V call is TRBV6-2 or TRBV6-3, the J call TRBJ2-3, with TRBD1 matching over 8 bases. With V trimmed by 6 bases and J by 2 bases, 7 bases remained unmatched. CDR3 length equals 15 residues. Per germline, CDR1 MNHEY and CDR2 SVGEGT. As DNA, the CDR3 is TGTGCCAGCAGCTGGGGACAGGCCTCCACAGATACGCAGTATTTT. Its translation is CASSWGQASTDTQYF.